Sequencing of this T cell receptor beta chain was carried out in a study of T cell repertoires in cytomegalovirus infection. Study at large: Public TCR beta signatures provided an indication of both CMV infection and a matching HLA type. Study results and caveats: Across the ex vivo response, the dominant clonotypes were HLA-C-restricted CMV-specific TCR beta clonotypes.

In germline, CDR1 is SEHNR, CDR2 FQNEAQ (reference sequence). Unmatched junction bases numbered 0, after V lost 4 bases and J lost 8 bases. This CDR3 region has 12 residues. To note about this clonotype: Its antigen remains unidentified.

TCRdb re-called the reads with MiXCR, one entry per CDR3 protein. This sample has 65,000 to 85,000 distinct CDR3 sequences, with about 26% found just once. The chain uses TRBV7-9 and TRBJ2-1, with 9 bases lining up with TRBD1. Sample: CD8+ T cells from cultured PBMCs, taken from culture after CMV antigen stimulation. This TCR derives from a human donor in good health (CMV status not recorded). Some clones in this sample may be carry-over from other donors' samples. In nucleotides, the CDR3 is TGTGCCAGCAGCTGGACAGGGGATGAGCAGTTCTTC. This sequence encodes CASSWTGDEQFF.